This is a list of T cell receptor beta chains from one sample in a study of early T cells in non-severe SARS-CoV-2 infection. TCRdb recomputed calls from the 5' RACE reads with MiXCR, one row per CDR3 protein. The profile shows 70,000 or so distinct CDR3 sequences, 12% to 15% of them singletons. The sample taken for sequencing was whole blood. These receptors came from an adult who was a healthcare worker with PCR-confirmed SARS-CoV-2 infection or an uninfected control (not recorded which). CDR3s include the opening cysteine and the closing phenylalanine or tryptophan. The D gene is left open where the match is weak. A row's size may be missing; if present it is once, few, many or a size class.

D gene: TRBD1; V gene: TRBV5-1; J gene: TRBJ1-1; clone size: many; CDR3 protein: CASSLRRGRVENTEAFF; CDR3 DNA: TGCGCCAGCAGCTTGCGAAGGGGGCGAGTCGAGAACACTGAAGCTTTCTTT
D gene: TRBD1; V gene: TRBV11-3; J gene: TRBJ2-7; clone size: few; CDR3 protein: CASSLGGTASYEQYF; CDR3 DNA: TGTGCCAGCAGCTTAGGAGGGACAGCCTCCTACGAGCAGTACTTC
D gene: TRBD2; V gene: TRBV7-9; J gene: TRBJ2-1; clone size: many; CDR3 protein: CASSLYPSGLADYNEQFF; CDR3 DNA: TGTGCCAGCAGCTTATATCCCTCCGGACTAGCGGACTACAATGAGCAGTTCTTC
D gene: -; V gene: TRBV2; J gene: TRBJ2-3; clone size: -; CDR3 protein: CASSEGADTQYF; CDR3 DNA: TGTGCCAGCAGTGAGGGGGCAGATACGCAGTATTTT
D gene: TRBD2; V gene: TRBV20-1; J gene: TRBJ2-5; clone size: few; CDR3 protein: CSARPSGFSGRGETQYF; CDR3 DNA: TGCAGTGCTAGACCCTCCGGGTTCAGCGGGAGAGGAGAGACCCAGTACTTC
D gene: -; V gene: TRBV5-1; J gene: TRBJ1-1; clone size: few; CDR3 protein: CASSFKGQNTEAFF; CDR3 DNA: TGCGCCAGCAGCTTTAAGGGACAGAACACTGAAGCTTTCTTT
D gene: -; V gene: TRBV29-1; J gene: TRBJ1-4; clone size: -; CDR3 protein: CSVSGFGGEKLFF; CDR3 DNA: TGCAGCGTTTCGGGCTTCGGGGGGGAAAAACTGTTTTTT
D gene: -; V gene: TRBV29-1; J gene: TRBJ2-1; clone size: many; CDR3 protein: CSVEGKQGYNEQFF; CDR3 DNA: TGCAGCGTTGAAGGTAAACAGGGTTACAATGAGCAGTTCTTC
D gene: -; V gene: TRBV5-1; J gene: TRBJ2-7; clone size: -; CDR3 protein: CASNGGRGEYEQYF; CDR3 DNA: TGCGCCAGCAACGGGGGCCGGGGGGAATACGAGCAGTACTTC
D gene: -; V gene: TRBV7-6; J gene: TRBJ2-1; clone size: few; CDR3 protein: CASSLRASGNNEQFF; CDR3 DNA: TGTGCCAGCAGCTTACGGGCTAGTGGTAACAATGAGCAGTTCTTC
D gene: -; V gene: TRBV28; J gene: TRBJ2-7; clone size: -; CDR3 protein: CASSLGAFGSEQYF; CDR3 DNA: TGTGCCAGCAGTTTGGGGGCTTTCGGGTCCGAGCAGTACTTC
D gene: -; V gene: TRBV14; J gene: TRBJ1-5; clone size: -; CDR3 protein: CASSRSGANQPQHF; CDR3 DNA: TGTGCCAGCAGCCGGTCTGGAGCCAATCAGCCCCAGCATTTT
D gene: TRBD1; V gene: TRBV6-2/TRBV6-3; J gene: TRBJ2-2; clone size: few; CDR3 protein: CASSYARTGNTGELFF; CDR3 DNA: TGTGCCAGCAGTTACGCCAGGACAGGGAACACCGGGGAGCTGTTTTTT
D gene: -; V gene: TRBV6-1; J gene: TRBJ2-7; clone size: -; CDR3 protein: CASITPTGAGEQYF; CDR3 DNA: TGTGCCAGCATAACCCCGACTGGGGCGGGGGAGCAGTACTTC
D gene: -; V gene: TRBV7-3; J gene: TRBJ2-2; clone size: few; CDR3 protein: CASSSGPGESNTGELFF; CDR3 DNA: TGTGCCAGCAGCTCTGGCCCGGGGGAATCGAACACCGGGGAGCTGTTTTTT
D gene: -; V gene: TRBV7-9; J gene: TRBJ1-1; clone size: few; CDR3 protein: CASSIQSISPLNTEAFF; CDR3 DNA: TGTGCCAGCAGCATCCAGTCCATTAGCCCCCTGAACACTGAAGCTTTCTTT
D gene: TRBD1; V gene: TRBV27; J gene: TRBJ2-1; clone size: -; CDR3 protein: CASKWTGVGDEQFF; CDR3 DNA: TGTGCCAGCAAGTGGACAGGGGTTGGCGATGAGCAGTTCTTC
D gene: -; V gene: TRBV27; J gene: TRBJ2-7; clone size: -; CDR3 protein: CASSLSRFRSLYEQYF; CDR3 DNA: TGTGCCAGCAGTTTATCGAGATTCAGATCCCTCTACGAGCAGTACTTC
D gene: TRBD1; V gene: TRBV12-3/TRBV12-4; J gene: TRBJ2-2; clone size: few; CDR3 protein: CASSFSGQGLNTGELFF; CDR3 DNA: TGTGCCAGCAGTTTCTCCGGACAGGGCTTGAACACCGGGGAGCTGTTTTTT
D gene: -; V gene: TRBV11-2; J gene: TRBJ1-6; clone size: -; CDR3 protein: CASSLGILHSPLHF; CDR3 DNA: TGTGCCAGCAGCTTAGGGATATTACATTCACCCCTCCACTTT
D gene: TRBD1; V gene: TRBV18; J gene: TRBJ2-7; clone size: -; CDR3 protein: CASSSLTGPSSYEQYF; CDR3 DNA: TGTGCCAGCTCATCTCTGACAGGGCCCTCCTCCTACGAGCAGTACTTC
D gene: -; V gene: TRBV11-2; J gene: TRBJ2-3; clone size: -; CDR3 protein: CASSLGDRGGDTQYF; CDR3 DNA: TGTGCCAGCAGCTTAGGCGATAGAGGGGGTGATACGCAGTATTTT
D gene: TRBD2; V gene: TRBV7-9; J gene: TRBJ2-3; clone size: many; CDR3 protein: CASSPRGGGITDTQYF; CDR3 DNA: TGTGCCAGCAGCCCCCGGGGCGGGGGGATCACAGATACGCAGTATTTT
D gene: -; V gene: TRBV4-2; J gene: TRBJ1-2; clone size: -; CDR3 protein: CASSQERVRVGYTF; CDR3 DNA: TGTGCCAGCAGCCAAGAGAGGGTTAGGGTTGGCTACACCTTC
D gene: -; V gene: TRBV29-1; J gene: TRBJ2-2; clone size: few; CDR3 protein: CSVINTGELFF; CDR3 DNA: TGCAGCGTCATCAACACCGGGGAGCTGTTTTTT
D gene: -; V gene: TRBV20-1; J gene: TRBJ1-4; clone size: -; CDR3 protein: CSARVTPGNEKLFF; CDR3 DNA: TGCAGTGCCCGGGTCACCCCAGGGAATGAAAAACTGTTTTTT
D gene: TRBD2; V gene: TRBV7-8; J gene: TRBJ2-1; clone size: once; CDR3 protein: CASSPTRLAGANNEQFF; CDR3 DNA: TGTGCCAGCAGCCCCACCCGACTAGCGGGGGCCAACAATGAGCAGTTCTTC
D gene: -; V gene: TRBV7-3; J gene: TRBJ2-2; clone size: few; CDR3 protein: CASSKRAASGTGELFF; CDR3 DNA: TGTGCCAGCAGTAAACGGGCTGCTTCAGGGACCGGGGAGCTGTTTTTT
D gene: -; V gene: TRBV12-3/TRBV12-4; J gene: TRBJ1-4; clone size: many; CDR3 protein: CASSPTGTRDEKLFF; CDR3 DNA: TGTGCCAGCAGTCCAACCGGGACAAGAGATGAAAAACTGTTTTTT
D gene: -; V gene: TRBV27; J gene: TRBJ2-7; clone size: few; CDR3 protein: CASSKDKSYEQYF; CDR3 DNA: TGTGCCAGCAGTAAGGACAAATCCTACGAGCAGTACTTC
D gene: TRBD1; V gene: TRBV5-5; J gene: TRBJ2-1; clone size: few; CDR3 protein: CASSSLARDRGELEQFF; CDR3 DNA: TGTGCCAGCAGCTCACTTGCCCGAGACAGGGGTGAACTTGAGCAGTTCTTC
D gene: -; V gene: TRBV7-8; J gene: TRBJ2-1; clone size: many; CDR3 protein: CASSLAVLVDEQFF; CDR3 DNA: TGTGCCAGCAGCTTAGCCGTTCTAGTAGATGAGCAGTTCTTC
D gene: -; V gene: TRBV6-5; J gene: TRBJ1-2; clone size: -; CDR3 protein: CASSYVTGQFGDGYTF; CDR3 DNA: TGTGCCAGCAGTTACGTGACAGGACAGTTCGGCGATGGCTACACCTTC
D gene: -; V gene: TRBV11-2; J gene: TRBJ2-3; clone size: many; CDR3 protein: CASSLTQFPTDTQYF; CDR3 DNA: TGTGCCAGCAGCTTGACACAGTTCCCCACAGATACGCAGTATTTT
D gene: TRBD1; V gene: TRBV9; J gene: TRBJ2-3; clone size: many; CDR3 protein: CASKDRGTDTQYF; CDR3 DNA: TGTGCCAGCAAGGACAGGGGCACAGATACGCAGTATTTT
D gene: -; V gene: TRBV3-1; J gene: TRBJ2-2; clone size: few; CDR3 protein: CASSQAGDTGELFF; CDR3 DNA: TGTGCCAGCAGCCAAGCCGGGGACACCGGGGAGCTGTTTTTT
D gene: -; V gene: TRBV19; J gene: TRBJ2-5; clone size: few; CDR3 protein: CASSMSFLLRGTQYF; CDR3 DNA: TGTGCCAGTAGTATGAGCTTCTTACTTCGGGGGACCCAGTACTTC
D gene: -; V gene: TRBV2; J gene: TRBJ2-1; clone size: -; CDR3 protein: CASPQGDEQFF; CDR3 DNA: TGTGCCAGCCCCCAGGGAGATGAGCAGTTCTTC
D gene: -; V gene: TRBV3-1; J gene: TRBJ1-1; clone size: once; CDR3 protein: CASSQVSYRAAFF; CDR3 DNA: TGTGCCAGCAGCCAAGTATCGTACCGGGCAGCTTTCTTT
D gene: TRBD2; V gene: TRBV29-1; J gene: TRBJ2-3; clone size: -; CDR3 protein: CSVGPSGGAGTDTQYF; CDR3 DNA: TGCAGCGTTGGTCCTAGCGGGGGGGCCGGTACAGATACGCAGTATTTT
D gene: -; V gene: TRBV4-2; J gene: TRBJ2-7; clone size: many; CDR3 protein: CASSQSAGESYEQYF; CDR3 DNA: TGTGCCAGCAGCCAATCGGCCGGGGAGAGCTACGAGCAGTACTTC
D gene: -; V gene: TRBV7-8; J gene: TRBJ2-2; clone size: medium-sized; CDR3 protein: CASSSRNTGELFF; CDR3 DNA: TGTGCCAGCAGCTCACGGAACACCGGGGAGCTGTTTTTT
D gene: TRBD1; V gene: TRBV28; J gene: TRBJ1-2; clone size: once; CDR3 protein: CASTRTGGGGGYTF; CDR3 DNA: TGTGCCAGCACCCGGACAGGGGGCGGCGGGGGCTACACCTTC
D gene: -; V gene: TRBV7-8; J gene: TRBJ2-2; clone size: -; CDR3 protein: CASNSIIGNWAGELFF; CDR3 DNA: TGTGCCAGCAATAGTATTATCGGGAACTGGGCCGGGGAGCTGTTTTTT